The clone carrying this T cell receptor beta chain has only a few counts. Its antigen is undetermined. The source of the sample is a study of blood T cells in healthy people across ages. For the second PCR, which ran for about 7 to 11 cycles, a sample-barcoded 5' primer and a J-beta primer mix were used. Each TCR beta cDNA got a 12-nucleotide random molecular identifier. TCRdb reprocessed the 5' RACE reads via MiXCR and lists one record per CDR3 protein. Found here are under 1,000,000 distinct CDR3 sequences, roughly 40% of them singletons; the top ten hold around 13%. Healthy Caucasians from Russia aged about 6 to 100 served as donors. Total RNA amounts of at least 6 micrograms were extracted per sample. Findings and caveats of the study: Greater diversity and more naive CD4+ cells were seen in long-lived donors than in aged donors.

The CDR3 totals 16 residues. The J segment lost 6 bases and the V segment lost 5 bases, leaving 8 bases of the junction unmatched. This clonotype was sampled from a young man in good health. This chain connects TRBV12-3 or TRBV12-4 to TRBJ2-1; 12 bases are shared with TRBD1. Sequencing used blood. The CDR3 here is CASSLPSGQGANEQFF. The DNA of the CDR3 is TGTGCCAGCAGTCTACCCTCGGGACAGGGGGCCAATGAGCAGTTCTTC.